The text below deals with one T cell receptor (beta chain). The record originates from a study of technical replicates of blood from several donors. Repertoires were generated with immunoSEQ multiplex PCR, while TCRdb's copy carries only in-frame clones and drops some. The sample consists of 45,000 to 65,000 clones, nearly 95% of them appearing once. There are 14 residues in the CDR3. Germline V gene data show CDR1 as MNHNS and CDR2 as SASEGT. V was clipped by 10 bases and J by 6 bases, with 22 bases between them. V gene TRBV6-1 combines with J gene TRBJ2-7; tentative D call: TRBD1 (5 bases). The receptor was derived from a human donor in good health. Some clones in this sample may be carry-over from other donors' samples. Sequenced input: PBMCs. CDR3 bases: TGTGCCATTACCTTCGGAAGACAGCCAGGCGAGCAGTACTTC. This gives the protein CAITFGRQPGEQYF.